This TCR beta chain was recorded in a study of monozygotic twins with inflammatory bowel disease. Template switching appended UMIs that held a 6-nucleotide sample barcode. Each CDR3 protein gets one entry in TCRdb, which reprocessed the 5' RACE reads and gives no DNA. The sample includes over 200,000 distinct CDR3 sequences. Points from the study as a whole: IBD patients showed reduced TCRbeta diversity (inverse Simpson) versus healthy co-twins. Patient repertoires may carry noise from differing immunosuppressive treatments. Distinct T cell subtypes could not be told apart.

A note on this clonotype: Its antigen is still unknown.

The TCR originated in a human donor with ulcerative colitis or Crohn's disease, or a healthy co-twin of an affected twin (not recorded which). Sequencing was performed on blood.

CDR3 amino acids: CASSPGPGGQPQHF. V and J are TRBV5-6 and TRBJ1-5; TCRdb reports TRBD1, a call that lacks DNA to check it against. The length of the CDR3 is 14 residues. In germline, CDR1 is SGHDT, CDR2 YYEEEE.